This paragraph covers one TCR beta chain sequence. From 5'RACE with constant-segment primers came TCR alpha and TCR beta cDNA libraries that carried sample barcodes and UMIs. TCRdb re-derived calls from the 5' RACE reads in MiXCR, one entry per CDR3 protein. The sample includes about 340,000 distinct CDR3 sequences, roughly 15% of them seen just once. This CDR3 is built from 14 residues. CDR1 is MGHRA and CDR2 is YSYEKL in the germline V gene. The V gene end was trimmed by 3 bases and the J gene end by 4 bases; junction bases not matched to a gene: 2. The data are from a study of T-cell memory formation after mild COVID-19.

This sequence originates from a young man who had mild COVID-19 (a few samples of this study predate the infection). Cell type and time point are not known. This chain uses TRBV4-1 with TRBJ1-5, with 8 bases fitting TRBD1. The sequencing sample was made of PBMCs or a T cell subset sorted from them (not recorded which). The CDR3 region is CASSQDRVNQPQHF. Here the CDR3 DNA reads TGCGCCAGCAGCCAGGACAGGGTAAATCAGCCCCAGCATTTT.